This passage covers 8 T cell receptor beta chains from one sample sequenced in a study of CD8 T cells in Susac syndrome. An amount of RNA that ranged from 0.5 to 1 ug was reverse transcribed with random hexamers. Each CDR3 protein is one row after TCRdb ran MiXCR on the immunoSEQ multiplex PCR reads. The table has around 180,000 distinct CDR3 sequences, under 97% seen once. Sequencing was performed on CD4+ T cells from PBMCs. The source of these receptors is a human donor with multiple sclerosis.

This sequence joins TRBV29-1 and TRBJ1-1, with 7 bases that match TRBD1. This CDR3 spans 16 amino acids. After removal of 4 bases from V and 2 bases from J, the junction contained 13 bases not matched to a gene. From germline, CDR1 is SQVTM and CDR2 ANQGSEA. DNA for the CDR3: TGCAGCGTTGGACCGGGACAGAGCCCCCTCAACACTGAAGCTTTCTTT. Its protein product is CSVGPGQSPLNTEAFF.

The chain is built from TRBV30 and TRBJ1-5, with D perhaps matching TRBD1 (6 bases). Germline CDR1 and CDR2: GTSNPN and SVGIG (reference sequence). Trimming stripped 0 bases from V and 1 base from J, with 10 bases between. The CDR3 is made up of 15 amino acids. CDR3 sequence reads: CAWSVRGSSNQPQHF. CDR3 in DNA: TGTGCCTGGAGTGTAAGGGGGTCCAGCAATCAGCCCCAGCATTTT. Filled out from reference TRBV30 and TRBJ1-5, the complete variable domain reads SQTIHQWPATLVQPVGSPLSLECTVEGTSNPNLYWYRQAAGRGLQLLFYSVGIGQISSEVPQNLSASRPQDRQFILSSKKLLLSDSGFYLCAWSVRGSSNQPQHFGDGTRLSIL.

V is TRBV25-1 and J is TRBJ2-7; D tentatively reads TRBD1 or TRBD2 (5 bases each). This CDR3 contains 12 residues. Per the germline V gene, CDR1 is MGHDK and CDR2 is SYGVNS. The ends were cut back, 4 bases at V and 7 bases at J, with 11 bases in the middle. Written as DNA, the CDR3 is TGTGCCAGCAGTGCCGGGGCAAGGGAGCAGTACTTC. It is translated as CASSAGAREQYF.

The rearrangement joins TRBV12-3 or TRBV12-4 to TRBJ1-2; no firm D call. The CDR3 runs 14 residues. With 2 bases removed from V and 4 bases from J, the gap between germline ends came to 11 bases. CDR3 loop: CASSLREGGYGYTF. In nucleotides, the CDR3 is TGTGCCAGCAGTTTAAGGGAGGGTGGCTATGGCTACACCTTC.

The V and J genes are TRBV12-3 or TRBV12-4 and TRBJ2-5; 13 nucleotides align to TRBD2. This CDR3 is built from 16 residues. V lost 4 bases to trimming and J lost 6 bases; unmatched junction nucleotides: 8. CDR3 coding DNA: TGTGCCAGCAGTTCCTCACTAGCGGGGGGGCCAAAGACCCAGTACTTC. Its protein product is CASSSSLAGGPKTQYF.

This chain connects TRBV2 to TRBJ2-2; the match to TRBD1 covers 9 bases. V lost 10 bases and J lost 1; bases outside the gene matches: 4. Germline V gives CDR1 SNHLY, CDR2 FYNNEI. The CDR3 length is 14 residues. The CDR3, as DNA: TGTGCCACCTCGGGACAGGGGAACACCGGGGAGCTGTTTTTT. Translation gives CATSGQGNTGELFF.

The V and J genes are TRBV2 and TRBJ1-2; D call uncertain. V gave up 1 base and J gave up 8 bases, with 11 bases separating them. Germline V gene data show CDR1 as SNHLY and CDR2 as FYNNEI. The CDR3 is made up of 13 amino acids. The CDR3 region has the DNA TGTGCCAGCAGTGAAGGATCCTTGGGGGGCTACACCTTC. Protein product: CASSEGSLGGYTF.

The chain uses TRBV10-3 and TRBJ2-1; 8 positions match TRBD1. V lost 0 bases and J lost 12; bases outside the gene matches: 7. This CDR3 comprises 14 residues. Germline lookup yields CDR1 ENHRY and CDR2 SYGVKD. The DNA of the CDR3 is TGTGCCATCAGTGAGTCGAAGACAGGGGCGACGCAGTTCTTC. It encodes CAISESKTGATQFF.